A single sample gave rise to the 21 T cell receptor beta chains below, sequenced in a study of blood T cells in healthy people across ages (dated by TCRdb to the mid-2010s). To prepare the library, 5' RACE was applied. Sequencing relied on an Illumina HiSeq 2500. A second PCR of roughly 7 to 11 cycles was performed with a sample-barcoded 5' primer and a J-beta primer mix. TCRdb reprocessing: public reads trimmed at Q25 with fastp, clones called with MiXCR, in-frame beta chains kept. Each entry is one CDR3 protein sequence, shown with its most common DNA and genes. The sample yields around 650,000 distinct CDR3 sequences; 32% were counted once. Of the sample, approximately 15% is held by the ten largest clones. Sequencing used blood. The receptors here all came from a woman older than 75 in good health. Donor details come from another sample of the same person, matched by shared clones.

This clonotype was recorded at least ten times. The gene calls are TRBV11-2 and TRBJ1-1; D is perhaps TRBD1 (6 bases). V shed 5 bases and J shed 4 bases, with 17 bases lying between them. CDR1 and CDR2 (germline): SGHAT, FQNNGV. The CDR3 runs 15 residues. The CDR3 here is CASSLRTGRSTEAFF. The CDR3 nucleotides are TGTGCCAGCAGCCTAAGAACAGGGAGAAGCACTGAAGCTTTCTTT. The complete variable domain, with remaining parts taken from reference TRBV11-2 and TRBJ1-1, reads EAGVAQSPRYKIIEKRQSVAFWCNPISGHATLYWYQQILGQGPKLLIQFQNNGVVDDSQLPKDRFSAERLKGVDSTLKIQPAKLEDSAVYLCASSLRTGRSTEAFFGQGTRLTVV.

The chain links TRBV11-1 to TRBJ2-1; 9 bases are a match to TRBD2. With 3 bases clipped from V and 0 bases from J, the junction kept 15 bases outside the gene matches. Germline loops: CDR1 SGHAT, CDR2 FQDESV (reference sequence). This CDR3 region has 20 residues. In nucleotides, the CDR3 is TGTGCCAGCAGCTTTCAGCTTACAACTAGCGGGCACAACTCCTACAATGAGCAGTTCTTC. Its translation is CASSFQLTTSGHNSYNEQFF.

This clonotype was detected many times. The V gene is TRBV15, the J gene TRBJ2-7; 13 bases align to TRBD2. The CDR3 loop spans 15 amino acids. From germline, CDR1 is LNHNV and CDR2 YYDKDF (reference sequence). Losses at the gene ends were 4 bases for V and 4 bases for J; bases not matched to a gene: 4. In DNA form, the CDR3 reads TGTGCCACCAGCACTAGACTAGCGGGGGGATACGAGCAGTACTTC. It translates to CATSTRLAGGYEQYF.

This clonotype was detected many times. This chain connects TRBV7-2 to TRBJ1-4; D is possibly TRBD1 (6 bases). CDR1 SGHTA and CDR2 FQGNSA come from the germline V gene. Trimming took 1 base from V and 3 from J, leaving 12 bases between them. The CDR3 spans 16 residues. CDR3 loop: CASSLDNTGPNEKLFF. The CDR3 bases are TGTGCCAGCAGCTTAGACAATACAGGGCCTAATGAAAAACTGTTTTTT.

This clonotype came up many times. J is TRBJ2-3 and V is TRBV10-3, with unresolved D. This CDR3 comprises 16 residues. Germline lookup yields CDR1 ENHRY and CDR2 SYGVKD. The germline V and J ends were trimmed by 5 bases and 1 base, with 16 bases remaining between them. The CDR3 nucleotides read TGTGCCATCAGTAGGTCAGTAGGATCTGGCACAGATACGCAGTATTTT. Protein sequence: CAISRSVGSGTDTQYF.

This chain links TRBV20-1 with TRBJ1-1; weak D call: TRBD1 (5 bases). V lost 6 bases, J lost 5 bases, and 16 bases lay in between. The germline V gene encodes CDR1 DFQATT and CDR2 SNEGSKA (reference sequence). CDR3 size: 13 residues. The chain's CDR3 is CSAPRDLVTEAFF. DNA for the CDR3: TGCAGTGCCCCACGGGACCTTGTAACTGAAGCTTTCTTT.

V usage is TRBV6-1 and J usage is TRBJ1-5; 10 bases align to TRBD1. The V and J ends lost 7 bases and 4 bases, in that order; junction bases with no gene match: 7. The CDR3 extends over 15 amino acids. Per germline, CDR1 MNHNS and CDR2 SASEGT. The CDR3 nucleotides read TGTGCCAGCACCGGGGACAGGGGAGTAAATCAGCCCCAGCATTTT. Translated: CASTGDRGVNQPQHF.

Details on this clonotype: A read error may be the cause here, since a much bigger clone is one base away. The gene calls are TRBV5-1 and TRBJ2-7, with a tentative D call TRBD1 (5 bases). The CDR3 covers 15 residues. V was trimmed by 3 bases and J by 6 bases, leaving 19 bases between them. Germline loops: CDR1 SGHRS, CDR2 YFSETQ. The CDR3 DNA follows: TGCGCCAGCAGCTGGGCCTCCCAGGGTTGGGGCGAGCAGTACTTC. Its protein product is CASSWASQGWGEQYF.

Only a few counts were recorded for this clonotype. The CDR3 sequence: CASRRWEGPSNQPQHF. The CDR3 nucleotides read TGTGCCAGCAGGAGGTGGGAAGGGCCGAGCAATCAGCCCCAGCATTTT. The chain recombines TRBV6-1 with TRBJ1-5, with D hard to call. With 6 bases removed from V and 1 base from J, the gap between germline ends came to 16 bases. Germline values: CDR1 MNHNS, CDR2 SASEGT. The length of the CDR3 is 16 residues.

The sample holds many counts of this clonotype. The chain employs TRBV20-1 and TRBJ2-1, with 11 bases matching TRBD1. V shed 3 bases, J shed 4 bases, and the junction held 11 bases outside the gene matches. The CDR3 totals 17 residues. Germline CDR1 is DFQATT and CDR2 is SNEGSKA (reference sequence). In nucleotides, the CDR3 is TGCAGTGCTAGTCCAGATTCCGGGACAGGGGGGTACAATGAGCAGTTCTTC. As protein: CSASPDSGTGGYNEQFF.

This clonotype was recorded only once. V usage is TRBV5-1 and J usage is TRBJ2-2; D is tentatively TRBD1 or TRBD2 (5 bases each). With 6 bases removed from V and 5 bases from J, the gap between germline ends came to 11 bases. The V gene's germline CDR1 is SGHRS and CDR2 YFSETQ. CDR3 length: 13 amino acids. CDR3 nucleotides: TGCGCCAGCAAGGTCGAGGGGACCGGGGAGCTGTTTTTT. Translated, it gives CASKVEGTGELFF.

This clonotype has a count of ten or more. CDR3 in DNA: TGTGCCAGCAGCTTAGGATCGGGGAGTGTCTACGAGCAGTACTTC. Translated, it gives CASSLGSGSVYEQYF. The chain couples TRBV7-3 to TRBJ2-7; a possible D gene is TRBD2 (5 bases). Trimming pared 2 bases from V and 3 bases from J, leaving 14 bases between. The V gene's germline CDR1 is SGHTA and CDR2 FQGTGA. This CDR3 is 15 amino acids long.

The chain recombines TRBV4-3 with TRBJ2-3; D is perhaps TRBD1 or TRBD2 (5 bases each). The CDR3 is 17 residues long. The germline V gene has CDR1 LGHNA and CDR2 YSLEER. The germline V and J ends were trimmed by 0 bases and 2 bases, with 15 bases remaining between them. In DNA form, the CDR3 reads TGCGCCAGCAGCCAAGATCGAGGAACCGGGGCCACAGATACGCAGTATTTT. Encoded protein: CASSQDRGTGATDTQYF.

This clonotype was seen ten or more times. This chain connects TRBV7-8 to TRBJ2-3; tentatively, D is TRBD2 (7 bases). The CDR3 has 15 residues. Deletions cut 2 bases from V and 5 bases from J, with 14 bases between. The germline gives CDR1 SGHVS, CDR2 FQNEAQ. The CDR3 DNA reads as TGTGCCAGCAGCTTAAGAGGGGGGGCGATAGATACGCAGTATTTT. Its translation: CASSLRGGAIDTQYF.

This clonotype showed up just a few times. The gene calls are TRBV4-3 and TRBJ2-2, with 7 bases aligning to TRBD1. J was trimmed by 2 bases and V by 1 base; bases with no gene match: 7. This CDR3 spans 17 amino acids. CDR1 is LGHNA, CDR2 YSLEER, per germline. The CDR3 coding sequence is TGCGCCAGCAGCCAAGGTCAGGGGGACCCTAACACCGGGGAGCTGTTTTTT. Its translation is CASSQGQGDPNTGELFF.

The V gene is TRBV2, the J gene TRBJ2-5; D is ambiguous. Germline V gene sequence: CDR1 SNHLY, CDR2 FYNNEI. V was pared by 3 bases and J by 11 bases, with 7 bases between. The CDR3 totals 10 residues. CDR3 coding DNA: TGTGCCAGCAGTGAGAGTGAGCAGTACTTC. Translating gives CASSESEQYF.

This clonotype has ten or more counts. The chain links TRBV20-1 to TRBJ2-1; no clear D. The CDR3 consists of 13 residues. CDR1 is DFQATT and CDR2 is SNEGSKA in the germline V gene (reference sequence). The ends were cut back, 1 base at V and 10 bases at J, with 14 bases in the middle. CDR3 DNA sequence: TGCAGTGCTAGAGGCAGGACCTGGTCGGAGCAGTTCTTC. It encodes CSARGRTWSEQFF.

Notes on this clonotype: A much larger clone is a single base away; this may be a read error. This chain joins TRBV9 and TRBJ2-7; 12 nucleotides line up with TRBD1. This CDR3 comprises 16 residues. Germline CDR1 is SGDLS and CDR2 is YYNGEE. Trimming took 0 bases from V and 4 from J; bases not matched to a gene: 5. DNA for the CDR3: TGTGCCAGCAGCGTAGTAGGGACAGGGGGCCCTTACGAGCAGTACTTC. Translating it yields CASSVVGTGGPYEQYF.

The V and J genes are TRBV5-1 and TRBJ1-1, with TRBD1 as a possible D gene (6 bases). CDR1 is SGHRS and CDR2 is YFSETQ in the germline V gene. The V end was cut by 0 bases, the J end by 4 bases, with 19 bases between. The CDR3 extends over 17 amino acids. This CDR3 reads CASSLGIWQGHSTEAFF. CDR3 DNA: TGCGCCAGCAGCTTGGGCATTTGGCAGGGGCATAGCACTGAAGCTTTCTTT.

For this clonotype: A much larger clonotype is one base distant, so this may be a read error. CDR3 protein: CASSMGGRNVLTF. The CDR3 DNA reads TGTGCCAGCTCCATGGGAGGGCGCAACGTCCTGACTTTC. This chain uses TRBV18 with TRBJ2-6; 7 bases agree with TRBD2. Germline CDR1 and CDR2: KGHSH and LQKENI. CDR3 size: 13 residues. V was pared by 6 bases and J by 9 bases, with 5 bases of the junction left unmatched.

This CDR3 reads CATSRDRDAGYEQYF. The CDR3 DNA sequence: TGTGCCACCAGCAGAGATCGGGACGCCGGCTACGAGCAGTACTTC. This chain connects TRBV15 to TRBJ2-7, with D perhaps being TRBD1 or TRBD2 (5 bases each). Germline V gene sequence: CDR1 LNHNV, CDR2 YYDKDF (reference sequence). The CDR3 has 15 residues. The ends were cut back, 0 bases at V and 3 bases at J, with 12 bases in the middle. Filled out from reference TRBV15 and TRBJ2-7, the complete variable domain reads DAMVIQNPRYQVTQFGKPVTLSCSQTLNHNVMYWYQQKSSQAPKLLFHYYDKDFNNEADTPDNFQSRRPNTSFCFLDIRSPGLGDTAMYLCATSRDRDAGYEQYFGPGTRLTVT.